These 17 T cell receptor beta chains came from one sample sequenced in a study of blood T cell repertoires in COVID-19. The protocol was immunoSEQ multiplex PCR, while the TCRdb copy is restricted to in-frame clones and leaves out a portion. Here the sample spans around 300,000 clones, roughly 80% being singletons. What was sequenced was peripheral blood. The receptors originated from a woman in her forties or fifties with active or convalescent COVID-19.

The J gene is TRBJ1-2, the V gene TRBV12-5; weak D call: TRBD1 (6 bases). This CDR3 has 13 residues. Per germline, CDR1 LGHNT and CDR2 FRNRAP. Trimming took off 6 bases at V and 5 bases at J, with 13 bases between the two ends. CDR3 region: CASGGTLKYGYTF. In nucleotides, the CDR3 is TGTGCTAGTGGGGGGACATTGAAATATGGCTACACCTTC.

V is TRBV3-1 (or the pseudogene TRBV3-2) and J is TRBJ1-2; TRBD1 agrees at 8 bases. V shed 4 bases and J 3 bases; nucleotides not matched to a gene: 10. CDR1 LGHDT and CDR2 YNNKEL come from the germline V gene (reference sequence). The CDR3 length is 16 residues. CDR3 nucleotide sequence: TGTGCCAGCAGCCGAGCCGCAGGGGGCCTTCACTATGGCTACACCTTC. It is translated as CASSRAAGGLHYGYTF.

This clone was seen more than once but under ten times. The CDR3 protein is CATSGVGGTSLHEQFF. The CDR3 region has the DNA TGTGCCACCAGTGGTGTTGGAGGGACTAGCCTCCATGAGCAGTTCTTC. The V and J genes are TRBV24-1 and TRBJ2-1; TRBD2 matches 9 bases. This CDR3 spans 16 amino acids. Germline V gives CDR1 KGHDR, CDR2 SFDVKD. Unmatched junction bases numbered 12, after V lost 5 bases and J lost 8 bases.

J is TRBJ1-1 and V is TRBV28, with TRBD1 as a possible D gene (6 bases). The ends were cut back, 6 bases at V and 2 bases at J, with 13 bases in the middle. Germline CDR1 and CDR2: MDHEN and SYDVKM. This CDR3 has 14 residues. CDR3 protein: CASRYRVRNTEAFF. CDR3 DNA: TGTGCCAGCAGGTACAGGGTTCGTAACACTGAAGCTTTCTTT.

J is TRBJ1-3 and V is TRBV30; the D gene is possibly TRBD1 (6 bases). CDR1 and CDR2 from the germline V gene are GTSNPN and SVGIG (reference sequence). The CDR3 runs 16 residues. V gave up 2 bases and J gave up 2 bases, with 16 bases separating them. The CDR3, as DNA: TGTGCCTGGAGTTCCCTCGGGGGGCCCCCTGGAAACACCATATATTTT. Its protein is CAWSSLGGPPGNTIYF.

This clone was seen a few times. The chain links TRBV18 to TRBJ1-3, with a possible D match to TRBD1 (5 bases). Germline V gives CDR1 KGHSH, CDR2 LQKENI. This CDR3 comprises 13 residues. V lost 2 bases and J 7 bases, leaving 9 bases between the germline ends. The CDR3 protein is CASSPDRKNTIYF. For the CDR3, the DNA is TGTGCCAGCTCACCAGACAGAAAGAACACCATATATTTT.

V is TRBV6-1 and J is TRBJ1-5, with D maybe TRBD1 (5 bases). V gave up 7 bases and J gave up 3 bases, with 13 bases separating them. The CDR3 has 14 amino acids. The V gene's germline CDR1 is MNHNS and CDR2 SASEGT. CDR3 region: CASTTADINQPQHF. The CDR3 DNA is TGTGCCAGCACAACGGCGGACATCAATCAGCCCCAGCATTTT.

The chain employs TRBV19 and TRBJ1-1, with D unresolved. Looked up from germline, CDR1 is LNHDA and CDR2 is SQIVND (reference sequence). The CDR3 sequence is 14 residues long. Trimming removed 4 bases at V and 5 bases at J, with 14 bases between. As DNA, the CDR3 is TGTGCCAGTAGTAGCAACAGCGGTCGGACTGAAGCTTTCTTT. Its protein product is CASSSNSGRTEAFF.

The chain combines TRBV6-4 with TRBJ1-2; maybe TRBD1 (6 bases). This CDR3 comprises 14 residues. The germline V gene encodes CDR1 MRHNA and CDR2 SNTAGT. V lost 2 bases and J 8 bases, leaving 15 bases between the germline ends. CDR3 in DNA: TGTGCCAGCAGTGACGGGGGGGCAAGCGGCGGCTACACCTTC. This codes for CASSDGGASGGYTF.

The chain recombines TRBV2 with TRBJ2-5, with D perhaps TRBD2 (6 bases). CDR3 length: 14 residues. The germline gives CDR1 SNHLY, CDR2 FYNNEI. The V gene lost 3 bases and the J gene lost 1 base, with 9 bases spanning the gap. The CDR3 region is CASSDRRGQETQYF. As DNA, the CDR3 is TGTGCCAGCAGTGATAGGAGGGGCCAAGAGACCCAGTACTTC.

The rearrangement uses TRBV29-1 and TRBJ2-1; D possibly corresponds to TRBD2 (5 bases). The CDR3 is made up of 13 amino acids. CDR1 SQVTM and CDR2 ANQGSEA come from the germline V gene. The V end was cut by 7 bases, the J end by 8 bases, with 18 bases between. The CDR3 DNA follows: TGCAGCGGGCAGCGGAGCCATAGATATGAGCAGTTCTTC. It is translated as CSGQRSHRYEQFF.

The chain carries TRBV9 and TRBJ2-7; TRBD1 is a possible D gene (5 bases). Trimming cost V 3 bases and J 2 bases, with 12 bases left between them. The CDR3 is made up of 14 amino acids. Germline V gene data show CDR1 as SGDLS and CDR2 as YYNGEE. The chain's CDR3 is CASSATGTAYEQYF. The CDR3, as DNA: TGTGCCAGCAGCGCCACAGGTACTGCCTACGAGCAGTACTTC.

The chain combines TRBV20-1 with TRBJ2-1; 10 nucleotides align to TRBD2. Germline values: CDR1 DFQATT, CDR2 SNEGSKA (reference sequence). The CDR3 spans 15 residues. V gave up 3 bases and J gave up 5 bases; unmatched junction bases: 7. The CDR3: CSASPSGSTNNEQFF. In nucleotides, the CDR3 is TGCAGTGCTAGTCCTAGCGGGAGCACCAACAATGAGCAGTTCTTC.

The J gene is TRBJ2-2, the V gene TRBV5-1; unclear D gene. The CDR3 consists of 18 residues. Trimming cost V 1 base and J 7 bases, with 23 bases left between them. Germline CDR1 is SGHRS and CDR2 is YFSETQ. CDR3: CASSLFIYGGENGGELFF. Written as DNA, the CDR3 is TGCGCCAGCAGCTTGTTTATTTATGGCGGAGAAAACGGCGGGGAGCTGTTTTTT.

The chain couples TRBV24-1 to TRBJ2-7; D is ambiguous. This CDR3 comprises 12 residues. Germline lookup yields CDR1 KGHDR and CDR2 SFDVKD. V was pared by 4 bases and J by 6 bases, with 9 bases between. The CDR3 sequence is CATSDPGGEQYF. The CDR3 nucleotides read TGTGCCACCAGTGACCCCGGCGGCGAGCAGTACTTC.

This clone is a singleton in its sample. The chain combines TRBV20-1 with TRBJ2-5, with a tentative D call TRBD2 (6 bases). Germline-derived CDR1 and CDR2 are DFQATT and SNEGSKA (reference sequence). The CDR3 runs 13 residues. V shed 3 bases and J shed 2 bases, with 10 bases lying between them. The CDR3 bases are TGCAGTGCTAGTCAGGAGGGTCAAGAGACCCAGTACTTC. This sequence encodes CSASQEGQETQYF.

The rearrangement links TRBV2 to TRBJ2-2, with 10 bases matching TRBD2. The CDR3 has 16 amino acids. V lost 7 bases, J lost 0 bases, and 5 bases stayed unmatched. Germline-derived CDR1 and CDR2 are SNHLY and FYNNEI. The CDR3 DNA is TGTGCCAGCACTAGCGGGAGCTTCGCGAACACCGGGGAGCTGTTTTTT. It specifies CASTSGSFANTGELFF. Looking up the rest from reference TRBV2 and TRBJ2-2 gives the full variable domain: EPEVTQTPSHQVTQMGQEVILRCVPISNHLYFYWYRQILGQKVEFLVSFYNNEISEKSEIFDDQFSVERPDGSNFTLKIRSTKLEDSAMYFCASTSGSFANTGELFFGEGSRLTVL.